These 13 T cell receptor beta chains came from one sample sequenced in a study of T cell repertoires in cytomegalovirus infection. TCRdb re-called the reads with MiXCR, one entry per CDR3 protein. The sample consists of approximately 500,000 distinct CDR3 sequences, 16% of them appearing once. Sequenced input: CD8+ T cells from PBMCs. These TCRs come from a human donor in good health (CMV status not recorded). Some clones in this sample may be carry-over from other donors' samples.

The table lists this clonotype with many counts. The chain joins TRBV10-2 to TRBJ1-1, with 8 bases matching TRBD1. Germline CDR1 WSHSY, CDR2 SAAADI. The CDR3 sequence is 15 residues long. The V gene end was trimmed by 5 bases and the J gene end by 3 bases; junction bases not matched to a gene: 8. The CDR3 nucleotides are TGCGCCAGCAGTCCCCACAGGGGGAGGGACACTGAAGCTTTCTTT. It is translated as CASSPHRGRDTEAFF.

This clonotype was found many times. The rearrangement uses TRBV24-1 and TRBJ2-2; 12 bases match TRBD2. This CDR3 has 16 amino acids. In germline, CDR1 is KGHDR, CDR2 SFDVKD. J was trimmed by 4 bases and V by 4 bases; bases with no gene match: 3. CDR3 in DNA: TGTGCCACCAGTGAACGGACTAGCGGGATCACCGGGGAGCTGTTTTTT. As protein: CATSERTSGITGELFF.

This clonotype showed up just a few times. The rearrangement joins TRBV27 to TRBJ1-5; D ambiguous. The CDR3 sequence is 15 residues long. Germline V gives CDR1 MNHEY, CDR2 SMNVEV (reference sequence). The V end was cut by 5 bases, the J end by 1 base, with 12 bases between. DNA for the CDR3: TGTGCCAGCAGTCAAGGCAGGAGAAGCAATCAGCCCCAGCATTTT. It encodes CASSQGRRSNQPQHF.

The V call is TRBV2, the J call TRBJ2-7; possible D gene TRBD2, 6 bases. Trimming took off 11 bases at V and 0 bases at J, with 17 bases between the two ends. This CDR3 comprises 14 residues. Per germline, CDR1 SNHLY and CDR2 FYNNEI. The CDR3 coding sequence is TGTGCCGGACGTGAGCGCGGGGTCTCCTACGAGCAGTACTTC. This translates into CAGRERGVSYEQYF.

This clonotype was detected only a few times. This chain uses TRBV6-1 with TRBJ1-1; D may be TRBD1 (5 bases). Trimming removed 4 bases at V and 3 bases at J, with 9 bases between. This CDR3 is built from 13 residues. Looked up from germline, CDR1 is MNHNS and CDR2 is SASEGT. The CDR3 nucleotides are TGTGCCAGCAGTGGGAGGGGACACACTGAAGCTTTCTTT. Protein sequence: CASSGRGHTEAFF.

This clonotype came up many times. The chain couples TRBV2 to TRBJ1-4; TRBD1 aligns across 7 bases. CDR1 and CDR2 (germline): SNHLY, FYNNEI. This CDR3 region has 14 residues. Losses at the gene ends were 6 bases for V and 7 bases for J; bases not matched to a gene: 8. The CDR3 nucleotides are TGTGCCAGCAGGGCTGACAGGGATCGTGAAAAACTGTTTTTT. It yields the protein CASRADRDREKLFF.

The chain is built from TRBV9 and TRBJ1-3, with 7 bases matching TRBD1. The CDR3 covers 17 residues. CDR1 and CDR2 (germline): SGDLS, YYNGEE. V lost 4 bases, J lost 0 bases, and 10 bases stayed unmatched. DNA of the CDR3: TGTGCCAGCAGCTCCCCGGCAGGGGGTGTCTCTGGAAACACCATATATTTT. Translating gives CASSSPAGGVSGNTIYF.

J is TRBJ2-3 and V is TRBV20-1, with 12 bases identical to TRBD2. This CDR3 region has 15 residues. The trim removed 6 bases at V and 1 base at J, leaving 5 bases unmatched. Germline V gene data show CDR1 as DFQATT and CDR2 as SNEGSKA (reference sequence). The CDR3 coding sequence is TGCAGTGCCCCGCGGACTAGCGGGGGCACAGATACGCAGTATTTT. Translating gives CSAPRTSGGTDTQYF.

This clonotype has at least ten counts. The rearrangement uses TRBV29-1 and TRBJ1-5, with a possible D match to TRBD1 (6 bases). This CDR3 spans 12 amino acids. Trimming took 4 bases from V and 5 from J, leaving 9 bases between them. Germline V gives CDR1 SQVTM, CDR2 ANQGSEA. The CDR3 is CSVVSGDQPQHF. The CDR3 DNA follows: TGCAGCGTTGTATCAGGGGATCAGCCCCAGCATTTT.

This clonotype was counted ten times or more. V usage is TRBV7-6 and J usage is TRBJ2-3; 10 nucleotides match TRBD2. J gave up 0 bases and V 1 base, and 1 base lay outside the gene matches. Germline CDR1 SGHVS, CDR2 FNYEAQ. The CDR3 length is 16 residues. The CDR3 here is CASSLETSGSTDTQYF. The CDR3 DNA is TGTGCCAGCAGCTTAGAGACTAGCGGGAGCACAGATACGCAGTATTTT.

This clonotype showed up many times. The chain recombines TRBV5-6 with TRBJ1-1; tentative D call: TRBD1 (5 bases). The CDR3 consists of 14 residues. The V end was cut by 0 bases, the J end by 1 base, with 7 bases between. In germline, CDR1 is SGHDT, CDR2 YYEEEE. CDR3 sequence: CASSLETENTEAFF. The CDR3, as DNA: TGTGCCAGCAGCTTGGAGACAGAGAACACTGAAGCTTTCTTT.

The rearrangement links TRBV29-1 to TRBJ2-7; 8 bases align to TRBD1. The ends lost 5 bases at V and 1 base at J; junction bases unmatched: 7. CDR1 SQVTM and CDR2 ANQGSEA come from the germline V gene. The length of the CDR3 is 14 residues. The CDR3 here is CSVPDRDISYEQYF. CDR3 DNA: TGCAGCGTTCCGGACAGGGATATATCCTACGAGCAGTACTTC.

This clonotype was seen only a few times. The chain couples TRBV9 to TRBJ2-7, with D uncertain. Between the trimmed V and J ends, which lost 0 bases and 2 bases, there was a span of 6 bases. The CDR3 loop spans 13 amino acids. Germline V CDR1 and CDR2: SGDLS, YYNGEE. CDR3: CASSVAPTYEQYF. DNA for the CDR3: TGTGCCAGCAGCGTAGCGCCGACCTACGAGCAGTACTTC.